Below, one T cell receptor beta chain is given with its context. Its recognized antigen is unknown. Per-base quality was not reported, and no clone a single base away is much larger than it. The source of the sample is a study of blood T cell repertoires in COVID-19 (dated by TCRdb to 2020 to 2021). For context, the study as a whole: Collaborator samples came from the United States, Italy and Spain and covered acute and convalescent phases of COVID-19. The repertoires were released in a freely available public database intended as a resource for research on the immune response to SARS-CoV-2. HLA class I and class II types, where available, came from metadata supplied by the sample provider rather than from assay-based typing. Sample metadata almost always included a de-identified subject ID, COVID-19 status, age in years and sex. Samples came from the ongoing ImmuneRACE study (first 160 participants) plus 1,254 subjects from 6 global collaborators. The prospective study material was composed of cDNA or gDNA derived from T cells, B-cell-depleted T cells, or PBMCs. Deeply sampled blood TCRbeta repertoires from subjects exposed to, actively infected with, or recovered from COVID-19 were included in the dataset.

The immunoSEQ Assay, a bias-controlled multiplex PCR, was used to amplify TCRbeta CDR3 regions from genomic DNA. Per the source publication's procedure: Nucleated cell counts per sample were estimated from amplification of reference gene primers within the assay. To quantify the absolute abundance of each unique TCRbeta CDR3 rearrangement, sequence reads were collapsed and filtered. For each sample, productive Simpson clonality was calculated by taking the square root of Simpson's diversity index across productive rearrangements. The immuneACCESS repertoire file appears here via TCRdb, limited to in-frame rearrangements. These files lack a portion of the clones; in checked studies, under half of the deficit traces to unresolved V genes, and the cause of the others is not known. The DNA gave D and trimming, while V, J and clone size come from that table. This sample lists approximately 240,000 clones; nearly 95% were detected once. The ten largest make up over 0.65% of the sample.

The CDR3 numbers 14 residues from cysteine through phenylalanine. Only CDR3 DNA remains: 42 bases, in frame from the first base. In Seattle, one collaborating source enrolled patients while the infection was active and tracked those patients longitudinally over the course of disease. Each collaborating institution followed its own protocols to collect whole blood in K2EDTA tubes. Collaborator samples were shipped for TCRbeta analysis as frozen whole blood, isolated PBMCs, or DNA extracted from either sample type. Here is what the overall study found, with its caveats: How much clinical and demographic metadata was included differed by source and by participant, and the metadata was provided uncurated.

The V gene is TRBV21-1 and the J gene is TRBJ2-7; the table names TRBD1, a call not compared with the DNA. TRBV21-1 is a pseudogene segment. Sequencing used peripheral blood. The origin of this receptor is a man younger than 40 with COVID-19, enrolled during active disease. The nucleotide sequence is TGTGCCAGCACTTCGGGACAGGGGAAGCACGAGCAGTACTTC. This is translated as CASTSGQGKHEQYF.